Listed here are 19 T cell receptor beta chains from one sample, sequenced in a study of T cell responses to AZD1222 COVID-19 vaccine. Assay used: immunoSEQ multiplex PCR; TCRdb lists only in-frame clones, some missing. Among some 150,000 clones listed, about 90% were seen once. Sequenced here: peripheral blood, sampled on day 0 of AZD1222 vaccination. The receptors originated from an adult in good health.

This chain uses TRBV20-1 with TRBJ2-7; D remains unclear. CDR3 length equals 11 residues. V lost 6 bases, J lost 2 bases, and 8 bases lay in between. Germline V lookup: CDR1 DFQATT, CDR2 SNEGSKA (reference sequence). CDR3 loop: CSAPDTYEQYF. CDR3 nucleotides: TGCAGTGCGCCCGATACCTACGAGCAGTACTTC.

The CDR3, as DNA: TGTGCCAGCAGTGTTTGGACAGAGGTCCCTGAAGCTTTCTTT. Translated, it gives CASSVWTEVPEAFF. The rearrangement joins TRBV2 to TRBJ1-1, with a possible D match to TRBD1 (6 bases). The germline CDR1 and CDR2 sequences are SNHLY and FYNNEI. This CDR3 is built from 14 residues. The V end was cut by 4 bases, the J end by 6 bases, with 15 bases between.

The chain uses TRBV29-1 and TRBJ1-1; the match to TRBD1 covers 11 bases. The CDR3 length is 14 residues. V lost 4 bases and J lost 4; bases outside the gene matches: 5. CDR1 SQVTM and CDR2 ANQGSEA come from the germline V gene. CDR3 sequence (DNA): TGCAGCGTTGCGTTTGGGACAGGGGGCACTGAAGCTTTCTTT. Its protein product is CSVAFGTGGTEAFF.

The V call is TRBV29-1, the J call TRBJ2-3; D remains ambiguous. V lost 7 bases and J lost 7, with 12 bases in between. Germline-derived CDR1 and CDR2 are SQVTM and ANQGSEA. CDR3 length equals 11 residues. CDR3: CSAGLKNTQYF. The CDR3 nucleotides are TGCAGCGCAGGATTAAAGAATACGCAGTATTTT.

This chain links TRBV6-5 with TRBJ2-1; TRBD2 might be the D (5 bases). V was shortened by 2 bases and J by 3 bases, with 8 bases between the two germline ends. CDR1 and CDR2 (germline): MNHEY, SVGAGI. The CDR3 covers 14 residues. CDR3 DNA sequence: TGTGCCAGCAGTTACATGGCGGGCTACAATGAGCAGTTCTTC. Amino acid sequence: CASSYMAGYNEQFF.

This rearrangement joins TRBV4-3 to TRBJ1-2; D gene unclear. Germline lookup yields CDR1 LGHNA and CDR2 YSLEER. The germline V and J ends were trimmed by 1 base and 8 bases, with 14 bases remaining between them. This CDR3 has 14 amino acids. The CDR3 sequence is CASSQGVAVLGYTF. In DNA, the CDR3 is TGCGCCAGCAGCCAAGGGGTGGCGGTTCTAGGCTACACCTTC.

The chain combines TRBV6-2 or TRBV6-3 with TRBJ2-7; tentative D call: TRBD1 (5 bases). The CDR3 runs to 15 residues. The V gene's germline CDR1 is MNHEY and CDR2 SVGEGT. Trimming removed 0 bases from V and 0 bases from J, with 9 bases in between. This CDR3 reads CASSYSDTSSYEQYF. The CDR3 nucleotides are TGTGCCAGCAGTTACTCGGACACGAGCTCCTACGAGCAGTACTTC.

This clone occurred a few times. The chain recombines TRBV12-3 or TRBV12-4 with TRBJ2-5; D unresolved. This CDR3 has 13 amino acids. The ends were cut back, 3 bases at V and 3 bases at J, with 8 bases in the middle. The CDR3 nucleotides read TGTGCCAGCAGTTTGGGTCAGAAAGAGACCCAGTACTTC. Protein sequence: CASSLGQKETQYF.

V is TRBV5-4 and J is TRBJ2-5; D gene unclear. The germline V gene encodes CDR1 SGHNT and CDR2 YYREEE (reference sequence). The CDR3 extends over 13 amino acids. V lost 4 bases and J 1 base, leaving 8 bases between the germline ends. CDR3 in amino acids: CASSPQRQETQYF. The CDR3 coding sequence is TGTGCCAGCAGCCCCCAACGCCAAGAGACCCAGTACTTC.

The chain links TRBV7-8 to TRBJ1-1; D is undetermined. The CDR3 runs to 15 residues. The germline V and J ends were trimmed by 3 bases and 1 base, with 12 bases remaining between them. Germline V gives CDR1 SGHVS, CDR2 FQNEAQ. The CDR3 reads CASSLRVQPNTEAFF. The CDR3 nucleotides read TGTGCCAGCAGCTTGAGGGTCCAACCGAACACTGAAGCTTTCTTT.

The chain is built from TRBV12-3 or TRBV12-4 and TRBJ1-1, with D unresolved. The CDR3 runs 12 residues. Trimming removed 4 bases at V and 7 bases at J, with 10 bases between. The CDR3 nucleotides are TGTGCCAGCAGTTCCTCTTCCGGTGAAGCTTTCTTT. Encoded protein: CASSSSSGEAFF.

The chain recombines TRBV2 with TRBJ1-2, with a tentative D call TRBD1 (5 bases). This CDR3 contains 12 residues. CDR1 and CDR2 (germline): SNHLY, FYNNEI. Trimming stripped 7 bases from V and 4 bases from J, with 10 bases between. CDR3 residues: CASTPGSYGYTF. The CDR3 DNA reads as TGTGCCAGCACTCCAGGGAGCTATGGCTACACCTTC.

About this clone: One end of the junction does not line up with germline, which may come from a read error. The chain recombines TRBV7-2 with TRBJ2-1; 11 bases are shared with TRBD2. The CDR3 spans 15 residues. In germline, CDR1 is SGHTA, CDR2 FQGNSA. The CDR3 DNA sequence: TGTGCCAGCAGTTTAGCGGGGGGGCTCTACAATGAGCAGTTCTTC. This gives the protein CASSLAGGLYNEQFF.

This clone occurred once. CDR3 loop: CASSQRRDLLTSTDTQYF. CDR3 coding DNA: TGTGCCAGCAGCCAAAGGAGGGACCTTCTCACTAGCACAGATACGCAGTATTTT. This rearrangement joins TRBV3-1 (or the pseudogene TRBV3-2) to TRBJ2-3; tentative D call: TRBD2 (6 bases). The V gene lost 2 bases and the J gene lost 0 bases, with 18 bases spanning the gap. Germline V gene lookup returns CDR1 LGHDT and CDR2 YNNKEL (reference sequence). This CDR3 contains 18 residues.

V is TRBV7-2 and J is TRBJ1-2, with 8 bases identical to TRBD1. The germline V gene has CDR1 SGHTA and CDR2 FQGNSA. The trim removed 5 bases at V and 2 bases at J, leaving 4 bases unmatched. CDR3 length: 14 amino acids. CDR3: CASSPRTGNYGYTF. For the CDR3, the DNA is TGTGCCAGCAGCCCCCGGACAGGGAACTATGGCTACACCTTC.

In its sample, this clone was seen once. The chain combines TRBV18 with TRBJ2-3; D could derive from TRBD1 or TRBD2 (5 bases each). Germline CDR1 is KGHSH and CDR2 is LQKENI. The length of the CDR3 is 15 residues. V was clipped by 4 bases and J by 3 bases, with 14 bases between them. The CDR3 protein is CASSRLGEGTDTQYF. The CDR3 bases are TGTGCCAGCTCACGTCTGGGGGAAGGGACAGATACGCAGTATTTT.

Worth noting for this clone: Relative to the germline gene, one junction end is altered; a read error may explain this. This chain links TRBV6-5 with TRBJ1-1; D call uncertain. Germline assignment: CDR1 MNHEY and CDR2 SVGAGI. The CDR3 has 14 amino acids. CDR3 sequence: CASSQQILNTEAFF. DNA for the CDR3: TGTGCCAGCAGTCAACAGATCTTGAATACTGAAGCTTTCTTT.

V usage is TRBV28 and J usage is TRBJ2-7, with 12 bases fitting TRBD2. Germline values: CDR1 MDHEN, CDR2 SYDVKM. With V trimmed by 3 bases and J by 5 bases, 11 bases remained unmatched. CDR3 size: 17 residues. The CDR3 nucleotides are TGTGCCAGCAGTTTCTACGGACTAGCGGGAACCATCGACGAGCAGTACTTC. It yields the protein CASSFYGLAGTIDEQYF. Based on the CDR3 plus reference TRBV28 and TRBJ2-7, the full variable domain is DVKVTQSSRYLVKRTGEKVFLECVQDMDHENMFWYRQDPGLGLRLIYFSYDVKMKEKGDIPEGYSVSREKKERFSLILESASTNQTSMYLCASSFYGLAGTIDEQYFGPGTRLTVT.

The chain recombines TRBV4-3 with TRBJ1-1, with D uncertain. The CDR3 has 14 residues. V shed 4 bases and J shed 1 base, with 10 bases lying between them. Germline-derived CDR1 and CDR2 are LGHNA and YSLEER. CDR3 sequence reads: CASSPTQENTEAFF. The CDR3 DNA sequence: TGCGCCAGCAGCCCAACCCAGGAGAACACTGAAGCTTTCTTT.